A selection of T cell receptor beta chains follows, all from one sample in a study of siplizumab effects on memory and regulatory T cells. Profiling relied on immunoSEQ multiplex PCR, and the TCRdb table lists in-frame clones only, not all of them. Of roughly 50,000 clones in the sample, more than 85% were seen once. Input material: CD8+ T cells sorted from blood. The origin of the receptors is a human donor in good health. The CDR3 runs from the conserved cysteine through the conserved F or W. A D gene is named only where the DNA matches it firmly. Size is omitted from some rows. Given values are once, few, many or a class for expanded clones.

CDR3aa	CDR3nt	d_gene	abundance	v_gene	j_gene
CASSVSPSEGTEAFF	TGTGCCAGCAGCGTCTCCCCCTCCGAGGGCACTGAAGCTTTCTTT	NA	NA	TRBV9	TRBJ1-1
CSVEDLRGNTGELFF	TGCAGCGTTGAAGATCTGCGGGGGAACACCGGGGAGCTGTTTTTT	NA	NA	TRBV29-1	TRBJ2-2
CASSLGSGHTDTQYF	TGTGCCAGCAGCTTGGGTAGCGGCCACACAGATACGCAGTATTTT	NA	once	TRBV11-3	TRBJ2-3
CASSLHVYEQFF	TGCGCCAGCAGCTTGCACGTCTATGAGCAGTTCTTC	NA	NA	TRBV5-1	TRBJ2-1
CASSYDRASYEQYF	TGTGCCAGCAGCTATGACAGGGCTTCCTACGAGCAGTACTTC	TRBD1	NA	TRBV7-9	TRBJ2-7
CARSLAGGLGDTQYF	TGTGCCAGAAGCTTGGCCGGGGGTTTGGGAGATACGCAGTATTTT	NA	NA	TRBV5-3	TRBJ2-3
CASSFGGSLRDTEAFF	TGTGCCAGCAGCTTTGGGGGGTCGTTGAGGGATACTGAAGCTTTCTTT	NA	NA	TRBV7-6	TRBJ1-1
CASSASYEQYF	TGTGCCAGCAGCGCGTCCTACGAGCAGTACTTC	NA	once	TRBV7-9	TRBJ2-7
CASAWDRQETQYF	TGTGCCAGCGCATGGGACAGACAAGAGACCCAGTACTTC	TRBD1	NA	TRBV5-4	TRBJ2-5
CASSNRDYLSDEQFF	TGTGCCAGTAGTAACCGGGACTACCTCTCGGACGAGCAGTTCTTC	TRBD2	NA	TRBV19	TRBJ2-1
CASGGDRGSYEQYF	TGTGCCAGCGGGGGGGACAGGGGCTCCTACGAGCAGTACTTC	TRBD1	once	TRBV19	TRBJ2-7
CASREVVGSMYGYTF	TGTGCCAGCAGAGAAGTAGTGGGATCAATGTATGGCTACACCTTC	NA	NA	TRBV5-4	TRBJ1-2
CASSLRGGETQYF	TGTGCCAGCAGCTTAAGGGGCGGTGAGACCCAGTACTTC	NA	NA	TRBV7-6	TRBJ2-5
CASRISLGQGANEQYF	TGTGCCAGCAGAATAAGCCTTGGACAGGGGGCGAACGAGCAGTACTTC	TRBD1	few	TRBV2	TRBJ2-7
CASSLWGQGDTGELFF	TGTGCCAGCAGTTTATGGGGACAGGGAGACACCGGGGAGCTGTTTTTT	TRBD1	NA	TRBV28	TRBJ2-2
CASSFRAVDYGYTF	TGTGCCAGCAGTTTCCGGGCCGTGGACTATGGCTACACCTTC	NA	NA	TRBV27	TRBJ1-2
CASSLFPQNTYEQYF	TGCGCCAGCAGCTTGTTCCCACAGAACACCTACGAGCAGTACTTC	NA	NA	TRBV5-1	TRBJ2-7
CASSYVLGDHGYTF	TGTGCCAGCAGCTATGTCTTGGGCGACCATGGCTACACCTTC	NA	NA	TRBV7-9	TRBJ1-2
CASSSVGRSSYNEQFF	TGTGCCAGCAGCTCCGTCGGACGGAGCTCCTACAATGAGCAGTTCTTC	NA	NA	TRBV11-1	TRBJ2-1
CASSLKAASGSINEQYF	TGCGCCAGCAGCCTTAAGGCGGCGAGCGGGAGCATCAACGAGCAGTACTTC	TRBD2	NA	TRBV4-1	TRBJ2-7
CASSLFVGQGGEPQHF	TGTGCCAGCAGTTTATTTGTGGGACAGGGGGGAGAGCCCCAGCATTTT	TRBD1	NA	TRBV28	TRBJ1-5
CASSLSWGPYEQYF	TGTGCCAGCAGTTTATCCTGGGGGCCCTACGAGCAGTACTTC	NA	NA	TRBV27	TRBJ2-7
CASSFGQSNQPQHF	TGTGCCAGCAGCTTTGGACAGAGCAATCAGCCCCAGCATTTT	NA	NA	TRBV27	TRBJ1-5
CASSLINRGSYGYTF	TGTGCCAGCAGTTTAATCAACAGGGGATCTTATGGCTACACCTTC	TRBD1	NA	TRBV28	TRBJ1-2
CATLATGSLDEQFF	TGTGCCACCCTGGCGACAGGAAGTCTCGATGAGCAGTTCTTC	NA	NA	TRBV19	TRBJ2-1
CASSTSGTNYEQYF	TGTGCCAGCAGCACCTCCGGGACAAACTACGAGCAGTACTTC	NA	once	TRBV11-2	TRBJ2-7
CASSLLSGNQPQHF	TGTGCCAGCAGTTTATTGTCGGGTAATCAGCCCCAGCATTTT	NA	NA	TRBV27	TRBJ1-5
CASSVLSTHGDTQYF	TGTGCCAGCAGCGTACTCTCCACACACGGAGATACGCAGTATTTT	NA	NA	TRBV9	TRBJ2-3
CASREYSGGTGELFF	TGTGCCAGCAGAGAATATAGCGGGGGGACCGGGGAGCTGTTTTTT	TRBD2	NA	TRBV6-1	TRBJ2-2
CASSTGLAGGPLYNEQFF	TGTGCCAGCAGTACAGGACTAGCGGGAGGACCTCTCTACAATGAGCAGTTCTTC	TRBD2	NA	TRBV28	TRBJ2-1
CSGQTPYEQYF	TGCAGTGGACAGACACCCTACGAGCAGTACTTC	NA	NA	TRBV20-1	TRBJ2-7
CASSVEGQGSLYEQYF	TGTGCCAGCAGCGTAGAAGGACAGGGCAGCCTCTACGAGCAGTACTTC	TRBD1	NA	TRBV9	TRBJ2-7
CASSFSSEQYF	TGTGCCAGCAGCTTTTCGTCCGAGCAGTACTTC	NA	medium-sized	TRBV27	TRBJ2-7
CASRDPGLAEERSETQYF	TGCGCCAGCAGGGACCCGGGACTAGCGGAAGAGAGGTCCGAGACCCAGTACTTC	TRBD2	NA	TRBV5-1	TRBJ2-5
CASSAPGLPENTQYF	TGTGCCAGCAGTGCACCGGGACTCCCCGAGAATACGCAGTATTTT	NA	NA	TRBV28	TRBJ2-3
CASSFTAGPIDTEAFF	TGTGCCAGCAGCTTCACGGCAGGCCCCATAGACACTGAAGCTTTCTTT	NA	NA	TRBV7-6	TRBJ1-1
CASSHILDRPGNQPQHF	TGTGCCAGCAGTCATATATTGGATCGTCCAGGCAATCAGCCCCAGCATTTT	NA	NA	TRBV28	TRBJ1-5
CASSEDPRLVGELFF	TGTGCCAGCAGTGAAGACCCCCGTTTGGTCGGGGAGCTGTTTTTT	NA	few	TRBV6-1	TRBJ2-2
CASSLAGTQETQYF	TGTGCCAGCAGCTTAGCAGGGACGCAAGAGACCCAGTACTTC	NA	NA	TRBV13	TRBJ2-5
CASSQDGGTLVEQYF	TGCGCCAGCAGCCAAGATGGGGGGACTCTGGTCGAGCAGTACTTC	NA	NA	TRBV4-1	TRBJ2-7
CAWSRPPLTEAFF	TGTGCCTGGAGTCGACCCCCTCTCACTGAAGCTTTCTTT	NA	medium-sized	TRBV30	TRBJ1-1
CASSLGIGTGDKRTEAFF	TGTGCCAGCAGTCTTGGCATTGGGACAGGCGATAAACGGACTGAAGCTTTCTTT	TRBD1	once	TRBV28	TRBJ1-1
CASSPHLLEGAPGELFF	TGTGCCAGCAGTCCCCATCTATTAGAAGGGGCCCCCGGGGAGCTGTTTTTT	NA	NA	TRBV27	TRBJ2-2
CASSFLAGPYGYTF	TGTGCCAGCAGTTTTCTTGCTGGACCCTATGGCTACACCTTC	NA	NA	TRBV28	TRBJ1-2
CSDKTGSPEQFF	TGCAGCGATAAGACGGGCAGCCCTGAGCAGTTCTTC	NA	NA	TRBV29-1	TRBJ2-1
CASSFKGGEYNEQFF	TGTGCCAGCAGCTTTAAAGGCGGGGAATACAATGAGCAGTTCTTC	NA	NA	TRBV7-3	TRBJ2-1
CASSFAGDKDTQYF	TGTGCCAGCAGTTTTGCGGGAGACAAAGATACGCAGTATTTT	TRBD2	NA	TRBV7-8	TRBJ2-3
CASSLVAGGYSETQYF	TGCGCCAGCAGCTTGGTAGCGGGAGGATATTCAGAGACCCAGTACTTC	TRBD2	NA	TRBV5-1	TRBJ2-5
CASSLGSNYGYTF	TGTGCCAGCAGTCTGGGGAGTAACTATGGCTACACCTTC	NA	NA	TRBV27	TRBJ1-2
CASSLPGGLGDTQYF	TGTGCCAGCAGCTTACCGGGAGGGCTTGGAGATACGCAGTATTTT	TRBD2	NA	TRBV7-2	TRBJ2-3
CAISDLGQGAYEQYF	TGTGCCATCAGTGACTTGGGGCAGGGCGCCTACGAGCAGTACTTC	NA	NA	TRBV10-3	TRBJ2-7
CASSFSGFEGTGAEQYF	TGTGCCAGCAGTTTTTCAGGTTTCGAGGGGACAGGGGCCGAGCAGTACTTC	TRBD1	NA	TRBV27	TRBJ2-7
CASSSGWQAVELFF	TGTGCCAGTAGCTCCGGGTGGCAGGCGGTGGAGCTGTTTTTT	NA	NA	TRBV19	TRBJ2-2